The T cell receptor (beta chain) under discussion was sequenced for a study of cytomegalovirus exposure and HLA in healthy donors (dated by TCRdb to about 2017). Concerning the study at large: According to a later analysis, the roughly 130 validation repertoires were produced on the same platform as the 666 repertoires of the first cohort. The study aimed to test whether cataloging public T cell receptors could reveal signatures of past pathogen exposure. Besides the first cohort of under 700 subjects, a separate validation cohort made up of 120 or so different subjects was used. High-throughput TCR immunosequencing, statistical association of individual TCRs with disease status, and machine learning were combined to predict cytomegalovirus infection status. Overall study outcomes, separate from this receptor: A later analysis had no HLA typing for the validation cohort, so co-occurrence there was scored across all 120 or so repertoires. The classifier was reported to diagnose cytomegalovirus status with high specificity and sensitivity in both the original and validation cohorts. Across donors, most TCR sequences were observed very rarely, whereas some public TCRs were present in many individuals. Subsequent analysis determined that TCRs grouped into clusters in the first cohort also showed a tendency toward co-occurrence across the 120 or so validation repertoires, and 85% to 95% of cluster scores exceeded 0. In vitro tests confirmed that three of the cytomegalovirus-associated TCR beta chains recognize cytomegalovirus antigens. In the study, 150 to 200 TCR beta chains were listed as associated with cytomegalovirus. It was suggested by the authors that the approach could potentially be generalized to other disease states and immunological phenotypes.

Receptor amplification or capture employed the immunoSEQ multiplex PCR assay. The source study handled its data this way. A statistical classification framework was developed to diagnose cytomegalovirus status using the catalog of TCR beta chain sequences. This immuneACCESS table, as held by TCRdb, lists in-frame sequences with V and J called but not all clones. Of the missing ones, under half trace to an unresolved V gene in checked studies; the others have no known cause. The V and J calls and clone size come from that table; D and trimming were worked out from the DNA. The sample table lists over 250,000 clones, 80% to 90% of them with a count of one. The ten largest clones capture around 1% of the sample. Regarding this clone: This receptor's antigen is unknown. No much larger clone is present one base from it, and per-base qualities are unavailable.

CDR1 and CDR2 are read off the germline V gene (reference sequence) as LNHNV and YYDKDF. The CDR3 numbers 16 residues from cysteine through phenylalanine. Left in the record is the CDR3 DNA by itself, 48 bases read in frame from the first base. V has 3 bases trimmed and J has 1 base trimmed; junction bases matching no gene number 7. Separate from the approximately 670-subject first cohort, the validation cohort of 95 to 150 subjects was the group to which the donors belonged. This TCR derives from a young woman in good health and CMV-seronegative. Here the chain combines TRBV15 and TRBJ1-1; 8 middle bases align to TRBD1. Sample: PBMCs. Here is the DNA: TGTGCCACCAGCAGTCAAAGAGACAGGGGGAACACTGAAGCTTTCTTT. Its protein is CATSSQRDRGNTEAFF.